These 25 T cell receptor beta chains originate from one sample sequenced in a study of blood T cell repertoires in COVID-19. Sequencing used immunoSEQ multiplex PCR; TCRdb keeps in-frame clones, though not all of them. The sample carries about 340,000 clones, roughly 90% recorded once. The sequenced sample was PBMCs or T cells enriched from blood (not recorded which). The source is a woman aged 25 to 39 who had recovered from COVID-19.

The chain has TRBV18 and TRBJ2-2, with a tentative D call TRBD2 (6 bases). CDR3 length equals 15 residues. Germline V CDR1 and CDR2: KGHSH, LQKENI. The V gene lost 3 bases and the J gene lost 5 bases, with 13 bases spanning the gap. The CDR3 sequence is CASSPLGGRTGELFF. For the CDR3, the DNA is TGTGCCAGCTCACCCTTGGGGGGACGGACCGGGGAGCTGTTTTTT.

The chain recombines TRBV7-9 with TRBJ2-1, with 10 nucleotides matching TRBD2. Germline V gene sequence: CDR1 SEHNR, CDR2 FQNEAQ (reference sequence). V gave up 2 bases and J gave up 4 bases; unmatched junction bases: 5. There are 16 residues in the CDR3. The CDR3 loop is CASSLLAGVIYNEQFF. The CDR3 bases are TGTGCCAGCAGCTTACTAGCGGGGGTAATATACAATGAGCAGTTCTTC.

V usage is TRBV6-5 and J usage is TRBJ1-2; D call uncertain. This CDR3 has 13 amino acids. CDR1 is MNHEY, CDR2 SVGAGI, per germline. Trimming cost V 2 bases and J 8 bases, with 12 bases left between them. This CDR3 is CASSYVERGGYTF. The CDR3 DNA sequence: TGTGCCAGCAGTTACGTGGAACGAGGAGGCTACACCTTC.

The chain employs TRBV3-1 (or the pseudogene TRBV3-2) and TRBJ1-6; unclear D gene. CDR1 is LGHDT and CDR2 is YNNKEL in the germline V gene (reference sequence). The length of the CDR3 is 14 residues. Trimming left V 5 bases short and J 7 bases short, with 12 bases between. This chain's CDR3 is CASSDRVSNSPLHF. CDR3 coding DNA: TGTGCCAGCAGCGACCGGGTGTCGAATTCACCCCTCCACTTT.

The CDR3 region is CASSLGGGRETQYF. CDR3 bases: TGTGCCAGCAGCTTAGGCGGGGGACGGGAGACCCAGTACTTC. The gene calls are TRBV7-3 and TRBJ2-5; TRBD2 matches 7 bases. Germline CDR1 is SGHTA and CDR2 is FQGTGA. This CDR3 comprises 14 residues. Losses at the gene ends were 2 bases for V and 5 bases for J; bases not matched to a gene: 5.

The rearrangement links TRBV6-5 to TRBJ1-1; D may be TRBD1 (6 bases). CDR3 length: 13 residues. V was cut by 4 bases and J by 1 base, with 7 bases left in between. Germline CDR1 reads MNHEY; CDR2 reads SVGAGI. CDR3 in DNA: TGTGCCAGCAGTTGGACAGAGAACACTGAAGCTTTCTTT. This translates into CASSWTENTEAFF.

The genes are TRBV28 and TRBJ2-3, with 9 bases fitting TRBD2. The CDR3 consists of 16 residues. J was trimmed by 0 bases and V by 5 bases; bases with no gene match: 6. Per germline, CDR1 MDHEN and CDR2 SYDVKM. The chain's CDR3 is CASSLLSGGSTDTQYF. CDR3 nucleotides: TGTGCCAGCAGTCTTCTTAGCGGGGGCAGCACAGATACGCAGTATTTT.

The CDR3 nucleotides read TGTGCCAGCAGTTCGCAGGAATATGGCTACACCTTC. Translating it yields CASSSQEYGYTF. This sequence joins TRBV28 and TRBJ1-2; unclear D gene. The CDR3 is 12 amino acids. Germline V gene sequence: CDR1 MDHEN, CDR2 SYDVKM. V was trimmed by 4 bases and J by 5 bases, leaving 8 bases between them.

The chain links TRBV14 to TRBJ2-7; 7 nucleotides align to TRBD1. Looked up from germline, CDR1 is SGHDN and CDR2 is FVKESK. V lost 3 bases to trimming and J lost 2 bases; unmatched junction nucleotides: 7. CDR3 length equals 15 residues. This CDR3 is CASSQPGQTTYEQYF. Written as DNA, the CDR3 is TGTGCCAGCAGCCAGCCGGGACAGACAACCTACGAGCAGTACTTC.

The chain combines TRBV6-5 with TRBJ2-7; tentative D call: TRBD2 (6 bases). V shed 0 bases and J shed 3 bases, with 15 bases lying between them. The germline CDR1 and CDR2 sequences are MNHEY and SVGAGI. This CDR3 is built from 16 residues. CDR3 bases: TGTGCCAGCAGTTACTCGATACAGCAGGGAGGCTACGAGCAGTACTTC. Its protein product is CASSYSIQQGGYEQYF.

This chain uses TRBV19 with TRBJ1-2; D possibly corresponds to TRBD1 (6 bases). Germline-derived CDR1 and CDR2 are LNHDA and SQIVND (reference sequence). The CDR3 runs 15 residues. V was trimmed by 6 bases and J by 8 bases, leaving 22 bases between them. In nucleotides, the CDR3 is TGTGCCAGTAGCACCCTGACAGGAGGCTACGGAGGCTACACCTTC. It encodes CASSTLTGGYGGYTF.

The gene calls are TRBV3-1 (or the pseudogene TRBV3-2) and TRBJ1-5; possibly TRBD1 for D (6 bases). Germline assignment: CDR1 LGHDT and CDR2 YNNKEL (reference sequence). CDR3 length equals 23 residues. The V end was cut by 3 bases, the J end by 2 bases, with 35 bases between. CDR3 DNA sequence: TGTGCCAGCAGCCACAAAATCTACAAAAAGGGGGACGTCCAAATTGGGGGCAATCAGCCCCAGCATTTT. Its translation: CASSHKIYKKGDVQIGGNQPQHF.

The chain is built from TRBV28 and TRBJ1-1; 9 nucleotides agree with TRBD1. The CDR3 has 13 residues. CDR1 and CDR2 (germline): MDHEN, SYDVKM. V shed 7 bases, J shed 6 bases, and the junction held 6 bases outside the gene matches. Here the CDR3 DNA reads TGTGCCAGCATTAGGACAGGGGTGTCTGAAGCTTTCTTT. Its translation is CASIRTGVSEAFF. Together with reference TRBV28 and TRBJ1-1, the CDR3 gives the full variable domain: DVKVTQSSRYLVKRTGEKVFLECVQDMDHENMFWYRQDPGLGLRLIYFSYDVKMKEKGDIPEGYSVSREKKERFSLILESASTNQTSMYLCASIRTGVSEAFFGQGTRLTVV.

This sequence joins TRBV7-8 and TRBJ1-5, with D maybe TRBD1 (5 bases). CDR1 is SGHVS, CDR2 FQNEAQ, per germline. The CDR3 length is 14 residues. V lost 4 bases and J 0 bases, leaving 7 bases between the germline ends. The CDR3 is CASSSGFSNQPQHF. CDR3 coding DNA: TGTGCCAGCAGCTCAGGGTTTAGCAATCAGCCCCAGCATTTT.

The chain recombines TRBV27 with TRBJ1-2, with D perhaps TRBD1 (6 bases). V was clipped by 6 bases and J by 8 bases, with 22 bases between them. CDR1 and CDR2 (germline): MNHEY, SMNVEV (reference sequence). CDR3 size: 15 residues. The CDR3 DNA reads TGTGCCAGCAGCCCCAATGCTGTTACAGGGCCCGGCTACACCTTC. Amino acid sequence: CASSPNAVTGPGYTF.

The genes are TRBV27 and TRBJ2-3; D unclear. CDR1 MNHEY and CDR2 SMNVEV come from the germline V gene (reference sequence). This CDR3 has 14 residues. V was clipped by 5 bases and J by 6 bases, with 15 bases between them. CDR3 sequence: CASSRPARADTQYF. The DNA of the CDR3 is TGTGCCAGCAGTCGACCTGCGAGAGCGGATACGCAGTATTTT.

This chain links TRBV7-9 with TRBJ2-7; no clear D. The CDR3 runs to 11 residues. In germline, CDR1 is SEHNR, CDR2 FQNEAQ (reference sequence). V lost 5 bases to trimming and J lost 2 bases, with 4 bases between them. CDR3 sequence reads: CASSGTYEQYF. CDR3 nucleotide sequence: TGTGCCAGCAGCGGCACCTACGAGCAGTACTTC. Complete variable domain (other parts from reference TRBV7-9 and TRBJ2-7): DTGVSQNPRHKITKRGQNVTFRCDPISEHNRLYWYRQTLGQGPEFLTYFQNEAQLEKSRLLSDRFSAERPKGSFSTLEIQRTEQGDSAMYLCASSGTYEQYFGPGTRLTVT.

To note about this clone: At the DNA level, this CDR3 is encoded by other sequences in the same sample as well. This chain joins TRBV19 and TRBJ2-7; possible D gene TRBD1, 5 bases. This CDR3 region has 11 residues. Looked up from germline, CDR1 is LNHDA and CDR2 is SQIVND (reference sequence). V dropped 5 bases and J dropped 3 bases, with 5 bases sitting between them. The CDR3 protein is CASSQGYEQYF. DNA for the CDR3: TGTGCCAGTAGTCAGGGCTACGAGCAGTACTTC.

This chain links TRBV18 with TRBJ2-1; unclear D gene. V lost 3 bases and J lost 9, with 9 bases in between. This CDR3 spans 12 amino acids. Germline CDR1 reads KGHSH; CDR2 reads LQKENI. CDR3 residues: CASSPPTGEQFF. As DNA, the CDR3 is TGTGCCAGCTCACCCCCCACGGGTGAGCAGTTCTTC.

The chain carries TRBV19 and TRBJ2-1, with 8 bases matching TRBD1. CDR1 and CDR2 (germline): LNHDA, SQIVND (reference sequence). The CDR3 runs to 16 residues. V was pared by 6 bases and J by 1 base, with 8 bases of the junction left unmatched. CDR3 coding DNA: TGTGCCAGTAGGGGGACAGGTATAAGTTCCTACAATGAGCAGTTCTTC. This translates into CASRGTGISSYNEQFF.

The chain joins TRBV5-8 to TRBJ2-1, with 10 nucleotides matching TRBD1. V lost 4 bases to trimming and J lost 8 bases; unmatched junction nucleotides: 9. From germline, CDR1 is SGHTS and CDR2 YDEGEE. The CDR3 runs to 15 residues. CDR3 sequence: CASSVGQGVLDEQFF. For the CDR3, the DNA is TGTGCCAGCAGCGTAGGACAGGGGGTTCTCGATGAGCAGTTCTTC.

J is TRBJ1-4 and V is TRBV6-1; possible D gene TRBD1, 6 bases. Per germline, CDR1 MNHNS and CDR2 SASEGT. V was trimmed by 3 bases and J by 7 bases, leaving 18 bases between them. The CDR3 loop spans 16 amino acids. The DNA of the CDR3 is TGTGCCAGCAGTGAGGAGGTCCCAGGGGTAAGTGAAAAACTGTTTTTT. This translates into CASSEEVPGVSEKLFF.

The V gene is TRBV18, the J gene TRBJ2-1; TRBD1 might be the D (8 bases). Between the trimmed V and J ends, which lost 3 bases and 4 bases, there was a span of 13 bases. Germline CDR1 reads KGHSH; CDR2 reads LQKENI. The CDR3 has 15 amino acids. Written as DNA, the CDR3 is TGTGCCAGCTCACCTTACAGGGGGGGGTACAATGAGCAGTTCTTC. This codes for CASSPYRGGYNEQFF. Together with reference TRBV18 and TRBJ2-1, the CDR3 gives the full variable domain: NAGVMQNPRHLVRRRGQEARLRCSPMKGHSHVYWYRQLPEEGLKFMVYLQKENIIDESGMPKERFSAEFPKEGPSILRIQQVVRGDSAAYFCASSPYRGGYNEQFFGPGTRLTVL.

Here the CDR3 DNA reads TGTGCCAGCCATGCGGGAGAGTATCGGGATACGCAGTATTTT. Protein product: CASHAGEYRDTQYF. This chain uses TRBV13 with TRBJ2-3; 7 bases match TRBD2. V was clipped by 8 bases and J by 6 bases; unmatched bases: 11. Germline V lookup: CDR1 PRHDT, CDR2 FYEKMQ (reference sequence). This CDR3 comprises 14 residues.

The chain combines TRBV7-5 with TRBJ1-5; TRBD1, the table's D call, lacks a check against the DNA. TRBV7-5 is given as a pseudogene. The CDR3 totals 16 residues. DNA of the CDR3: TGTGCCAGAAGCTTTGTGTCCAGGGAAAGCAATCAGCCCCAGCATTTT. This sequence encodes CARSFVSRESNQPQHF.